This TCR beta chain originates from a study of blood T cell repertoires in COVID-19. Study processing details: Estimates of nucleated cell counts were drawn from the amplification of reference gene primers. Profiling relied on immunoSEQ multiplex PCR, and the TCRdb table lists in-frame clones only, not all of them. D and trimming were read from the DNA, whereas the V and J calls and clone size are those reported in that table. The table lists about 180,000 clones, roughly 87% of them singletons. The source of this sequence is a woman in her 70s with acute or convalescent COVID-19. The material sequenced was peripheral blood.

The DNA for the CDR3 is TGTGCCACCAGTGATCCAATAGCGGGGAGGTATGAGCAGTTCTTC. Its translation is CATSDPIAGRYEQFF. The chain employs TRBV24-1 and TRBJ2-1; TRBD2 matches at 8 bases. J lost 8 bases, V lost 3 bases, and 8 bases had no gene match. This CDR3 is 15 amino acids long. Germline V gene lookup returns CDR1 KGHDR and CDR2 SFDVKD.